Listed below are T cell receptor beta chains from one sample, sequenced in a study of shared clonotypes between healthy human individuals. This table comes from immunoSEQ multiplex PCR, and its TCRdb copy is limited to in-frame clones, with some not included. This table holds about 2.4 million clones, 93% found once. The sequencing sample was made of naive CD4+ T cells from PBMCs. Receptors originate from a man between 18 and 29 years old in good health. Some clones in this sample may be carry-over from other donors' samples. CDR3s include the opening cysteine and the closing phenylalanine or tryptophan. The D gene is left open where the match is weak. Clone size is shown for a subset of rows, as once, few, many or a class of expanded clone.

V: TRBV28; length: 15; J: TRBJ1-2; size: once; D: .; DNA: TGTGCCAGCAGTTTCCCCGGACCCCCAAACTATGGCTACACCTTC; CDR3: CASSFPGPPNYGYTF
V: TRBV6-6; length: 16; J: TRBJ2-3; size: .; D: .; DNA: TGTGCCAGCAGCACCCCCTATGTCGGGTACACAGATACGCAGTATTTT; CDR3: CASSTPYVGYTDTQYF
V: TRBV19; length: 15; J: TRBJ2-3; size: .; D: .; DNA: TGTGCCAGTAGTATGGGAGCGGCTAGCACAGATACGCAGTATTTT; CDR3: CASSMGAASTDTQYF
V: TRBV5-1; length: 14; J: TRBJ2-5; size: .; D: .; DNA: TGCGCCAGCAGCTTGGGACTAGTCTGGGAGACCCAGTACTTC; CDR3: CASSLGLVWETQYF
V: TRBV6-1; length: 15; J: TRBJ1-4; size: .; D: .; DNA: TGTGCCAGCAGTCCTCGACCCAATAGGAGTGAAAAACTGTTTTTT; CDR3: CASSPRPNRSEKLFF
V: TRBV6-5; length: 13; J: TRBJ1-2; size: .; D: .; DNA: TGTGCCAGCAGTTACCGCGGGGGAGAAGGCTACACCTTC; CDR3: CASSYRGGEGYTF
V: TRBV4-3; length: 14; J: TRBJ2-3; size: .; D: .; DNA: TGCGCCAGCAGCCAAGATCATCGGACCAATACGCAGTATTTT; CDR3: CASSQDHRTNTQYF
V: TRBV5-1; length: 14; J: TRBJ2-7; size: .; D: .; DNA: TGCGCCAGCAGCTCGGACTCAAGCTCCTACGAGCAGTACTTC; CDR3: CASSSDSSSYEQYF
V: TRBV5-1; length: 15; J: TRBJ2-7; size: .; D: .; DNA: TGCGCCAGCAGCTACCTAGGGTGGAGTTCCTACGAGCAGTACTTC; CDR3: CASSYLGWSSYEQYF
V: TRBV30; length: 15; J: TRBJ2-1; size: .; D: TRBD2; DNA: TGTGCCTGGAGTGTACTCAGCGGGATCACCAATGAGCAGTTCTTC; CDR3: CAWSVLSGITNEQFF